These T cell receptor beta chains were read from a single sample in a study of blood T cells in healthy people across ages. TCRdb processed the 5' RACE reads anew with MiXCR; each CDR3 protein has one entry. Counted here are 730,000 or so distinct CDR3 sequences, 43% occurring once; the ten biggest clones make up less than 25%. Material: blood. The receptor set was obtained from a woman aged 60-75 years in good health. The CDR3 runs from the conserved cysteine through the conserved F or W. A D gene is named only where the DNA matches it firmly. Size is stated for part of the rows, as once, few or many counts, or as a class when the clone is expanded.

TRBJ2-7 | . | TRBV20-1 | TRBD1 | 14 | CSARRTGDAYEQYF | TGCAGTGCTAGGAGGACAGGGGACGCCTACGAGCAGTACTTC
TRBJ2-7 | . | TRBV4-2 | . | 16 | CASSQVADSATYEQYF | TGTGCCAGCAGCCAAGTTGCTGATAGCGCAACCTACGAGCAGTACTTC
TRBJ2-7 | few | TRBV7-2 | TRBD2 | 15 | CASSKGLAGVPEQYF | TGTGCCAGCAGCAAAGGACTAGCGGGAGTACCCGAGCAGTACTTC
TRBJ2-7 | few | TRBV6-2/TRBV6-3 | TRBD1 | 17 | CASIASRGGQGDYEQYF | TGTGCCAGCATCGCATCCCGAGGGGGACAGGGGGATTACGAGCAGTACTTC
TRBJ2-5 | . | TRBV5-1 | . | 16 | CASSSQGFNGLETQYF | TGCGCCAGCAGCTCACAGGGTTTCAATGGGTTAGAGACCCAGTACTTC
TRBJ2-1 | . | TRBV29-1 | TRBD2 | 14 | CSGTTSGGVNEQFF | TGCAGCGGGACGACTAGCGGGGGAGTAAATGAGCAGTTCTTC
TRBJ2-7 | . | TRBV18 | . | 13 | CASSPMAPYEQYF | TGTGCCAGCTCACCAATGGCTCCCTACGAGCAGTACTTC
TRBJ1-2 | once | TRBV20-1 | . | 14 | CSARDGVVNYGYTF | TGCAGTGCTAGGGACGGCGTCGTTAACTATGGCTACACCTTC
TRBJ2-5 | . | TRBV15 | TRBD2 | 16 | CATSISGRSASETQYF | TGCGCCACCAGCATTAGCGGGAGGTCAGCTTCAGAGACCCAGTACTTC
TRBJ2-5 | . | TRBV2 | . | 15 | CASSVSPATNNEQYF | TGTGCCAGCAGTGTTTCTCCTGCCACCAACAATGAGCAGTACTTC
TRBJ2-4 | . | TRBV2 | . | 15 | CASSANRLAKNIQYF | TGTGCCAGCAGTGCCAATAGACTAGCCAAAAACATTCAGTACTTC
TRBJ1-1 | once | TRBV7-2 | . | 13 | CATTRATNTEAFF | TGTGCCACCACCAGGGCCACGAACACTGAAGCTTTCTTT
TRBJ2-3 | . | TRBV2 | TRBD2 | 16 | CASSDLSGAKTDTQYF | TGTGCCAGCAGTGACCTTAGCGGGGCCAAGACAGATACGCAGTATTTT